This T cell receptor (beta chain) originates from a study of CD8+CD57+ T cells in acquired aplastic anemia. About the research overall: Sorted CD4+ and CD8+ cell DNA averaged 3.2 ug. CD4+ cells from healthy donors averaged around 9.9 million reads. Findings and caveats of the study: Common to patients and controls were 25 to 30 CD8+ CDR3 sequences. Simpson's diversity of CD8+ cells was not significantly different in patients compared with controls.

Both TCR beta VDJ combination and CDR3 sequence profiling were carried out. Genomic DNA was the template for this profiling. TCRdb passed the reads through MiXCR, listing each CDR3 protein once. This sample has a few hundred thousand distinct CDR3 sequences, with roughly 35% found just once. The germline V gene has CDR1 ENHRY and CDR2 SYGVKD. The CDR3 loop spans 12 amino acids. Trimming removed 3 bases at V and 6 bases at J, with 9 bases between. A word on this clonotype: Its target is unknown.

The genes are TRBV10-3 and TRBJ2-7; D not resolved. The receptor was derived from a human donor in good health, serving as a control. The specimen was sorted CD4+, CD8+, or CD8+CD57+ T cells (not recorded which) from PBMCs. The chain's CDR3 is CAISDTNAEQYF. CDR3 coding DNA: TGTGCCATCAGTGATACGAATGCCGAGCAGTACTTC.